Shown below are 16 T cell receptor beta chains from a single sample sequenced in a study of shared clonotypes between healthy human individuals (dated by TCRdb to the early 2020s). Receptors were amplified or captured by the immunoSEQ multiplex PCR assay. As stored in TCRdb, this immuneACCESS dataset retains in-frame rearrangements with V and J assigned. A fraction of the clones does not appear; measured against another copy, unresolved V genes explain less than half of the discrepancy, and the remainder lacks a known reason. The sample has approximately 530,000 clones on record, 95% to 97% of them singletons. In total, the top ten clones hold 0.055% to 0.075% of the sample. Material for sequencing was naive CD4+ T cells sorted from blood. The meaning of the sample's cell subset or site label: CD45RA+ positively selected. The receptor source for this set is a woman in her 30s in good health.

The CDR3, as DNA: TGTGCCAGCAGTGAATTGGAGGGGGATCAGCCCCAGCATTTT. Translated, it gives CASSELEGDQPQHF. The chain carries TRBV2 and TRBJ1-5; tentatively, D is TRBD1 (6 bases). The V gene's germline CDR1 is SNHLY and CDR2 FYNNEI. This CDR3 has 14 amino acids. The V gene lost 2 bases and the J gene lost 5 bases, with 10 bases spanning the gap.

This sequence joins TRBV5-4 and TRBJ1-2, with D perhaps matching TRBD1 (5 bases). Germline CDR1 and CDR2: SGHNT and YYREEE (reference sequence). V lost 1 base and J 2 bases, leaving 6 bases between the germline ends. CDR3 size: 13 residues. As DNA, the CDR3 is TGTGCCAGCAGCTTGCCAGGGAACTATGGCTACACCTTC. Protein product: CASSLPGNYGYTF.

CDR3 amino acids: CASRRSVSGNEQFF. CDR3 in DNA: TGCGCCAGCCGAAGGAGCGTTTCGGGCAATGAGCAGTTCTTC. The chain couples TRBV5-1 to TRBJ2-1; D remains ambiguous. The CDR3 has 14 residues. V lost 7 bases and J 6 bases, leaving 17 bases between the germline ends. Per the germline V gene, CDR1 is SGHRS and CDR2 is YFSETQ.

CDR3 bases: TGTGCCAGCATCCTAGGGGACGGGGCCTACGAGCAGTACTTC. Protein product: CASILGDGAYEQYF. The chain is built from TRBV28 and TRBJ2-7; D may be TRBD1 or TRBD2 (5 bases each). In germline, CDR1 is MDHEN, CDR2 SYDVKM. CDR3 length: 14 amino acids. The V end lost 7 bases, the J end lost 2 bases, and 15 bases lay between the germline ends.

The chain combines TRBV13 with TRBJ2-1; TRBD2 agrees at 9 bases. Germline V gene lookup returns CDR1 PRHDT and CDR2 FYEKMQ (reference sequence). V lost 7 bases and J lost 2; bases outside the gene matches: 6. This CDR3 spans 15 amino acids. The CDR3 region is CASTVTSGTYNEQFF. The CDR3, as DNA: TGTGCCAGCACGGTGACTAGCGGAACCTACAATGAGCAGTTCTTC.

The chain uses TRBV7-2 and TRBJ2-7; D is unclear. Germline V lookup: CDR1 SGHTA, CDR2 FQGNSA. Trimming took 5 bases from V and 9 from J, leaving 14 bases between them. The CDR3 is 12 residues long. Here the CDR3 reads CASSIELLGQYF. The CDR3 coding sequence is TGTGCCAGCAGCATTGAATTGTTGGGGCAGTACTTC.

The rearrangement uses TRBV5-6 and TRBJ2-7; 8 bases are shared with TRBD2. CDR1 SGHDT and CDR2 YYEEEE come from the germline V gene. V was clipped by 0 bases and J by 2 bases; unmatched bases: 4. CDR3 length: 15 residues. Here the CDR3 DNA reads TGTGCCAGCAGCTTGGGCGGGAGGAGCGCCTACGAGCAGTACTTC. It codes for CASSLGGRSAYEQYF.

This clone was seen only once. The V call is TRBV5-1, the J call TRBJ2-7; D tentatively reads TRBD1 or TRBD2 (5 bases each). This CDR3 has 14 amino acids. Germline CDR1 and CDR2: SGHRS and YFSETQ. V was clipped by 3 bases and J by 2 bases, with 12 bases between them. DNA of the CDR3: TGCGCCAGCAGCTCTTTGGGACGGCCCTACGAGCAGTACTTC. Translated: CASSSLGRPYEQYF.

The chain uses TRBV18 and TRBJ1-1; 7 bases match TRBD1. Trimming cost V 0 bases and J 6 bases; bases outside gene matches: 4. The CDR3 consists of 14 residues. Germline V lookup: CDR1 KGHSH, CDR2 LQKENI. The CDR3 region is CASSPPGRGSEAFF. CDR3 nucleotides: TGTGCCAGCTCACCACCGGGCAGGGGGTCTGAAGCTTTCTTT. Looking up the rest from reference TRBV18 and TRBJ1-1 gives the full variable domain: NAGVMQNPRHLVRRRGQEARLRCSPMKGHSHVYWYRQLPEEGLKFMVYLQKENIIDESGMPKERFSAEFPKEGPSILRIQQVVRGDSAAYFCASSPPGRGSEAFFGQGTRLTVV.

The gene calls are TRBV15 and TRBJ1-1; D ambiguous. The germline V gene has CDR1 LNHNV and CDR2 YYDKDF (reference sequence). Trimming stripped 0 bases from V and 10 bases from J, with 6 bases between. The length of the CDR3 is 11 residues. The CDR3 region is CATSREDRAFF. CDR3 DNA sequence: TGTGCCACCAGCAGAGAGGATCGAGCTTTCTTT. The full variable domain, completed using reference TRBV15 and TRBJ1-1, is DAMVIQNPRYQVTQFGKPVTLSCSQTLNHNVMYWYQQKSSQAPKLLFHYYDKDFNNEADTPDNFQSRRPNTSFCFLDIRSPGLGDTAMYLCATSREDRAFFGQGTRLTVV.

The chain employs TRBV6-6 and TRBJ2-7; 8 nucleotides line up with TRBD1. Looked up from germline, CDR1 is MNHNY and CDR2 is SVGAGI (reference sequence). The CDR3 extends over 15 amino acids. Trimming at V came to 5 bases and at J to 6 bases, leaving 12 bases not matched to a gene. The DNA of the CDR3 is TGTGCCAGCAGTGTCGGGACAGGCGTAGAGGGCGAGCAGTACTTC. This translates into CASSVGTGVEGEQYF.

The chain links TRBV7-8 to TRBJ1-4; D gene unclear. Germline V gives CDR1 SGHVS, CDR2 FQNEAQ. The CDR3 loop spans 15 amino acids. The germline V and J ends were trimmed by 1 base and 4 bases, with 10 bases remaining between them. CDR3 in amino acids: CASSLVAGFNEKLFF. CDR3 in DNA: TGTGCCAGCAGCTTAGTTGCAGGCTTTAATGAAAAACTGTTTTTT.

CDR3 sequence: CASSLSGQGTQYF. The CDR3 DNA sequence: TGTGCCAGCAGTTTATCAGGGCAGGGGACCCAGTACTTC. The J gene is TRBJ2-5, the V gene TRBV28, with D possibly being TRBD1 (5 bases). The ends were cut back, 1 base at V and 7 bases at J, with 10 bases in the middle. The germline gives CDR1 MDHEN, CDR2 SYDVKM. This CDR3 region has 13 residues.

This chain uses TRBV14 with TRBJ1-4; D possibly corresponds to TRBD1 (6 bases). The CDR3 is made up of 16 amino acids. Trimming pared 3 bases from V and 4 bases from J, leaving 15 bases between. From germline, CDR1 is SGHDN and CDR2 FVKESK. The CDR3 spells CASSQGRGTYNEKLFF. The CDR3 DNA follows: TGTGCCAGCAGCCAGGGGAGGGGGACATATAATGAAAAACTGTTTTTT. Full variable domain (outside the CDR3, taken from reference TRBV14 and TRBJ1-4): EAGVTQFPSHSVIEKGQTVTLRCDPISGHDNLYWYRRVMGKEIKFLLHFVKESKQDESGMPNNRFLAERTGGTYSTLKVQPAELEDSGVYFCASSQGRGTYNEKLFFGSGTQLSVL.

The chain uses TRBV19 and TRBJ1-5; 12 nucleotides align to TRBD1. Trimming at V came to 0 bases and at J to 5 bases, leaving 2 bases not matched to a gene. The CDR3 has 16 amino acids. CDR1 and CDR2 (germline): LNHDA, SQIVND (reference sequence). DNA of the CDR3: TGTGCCAGTAGTATAGAAGGGACAGGGGGCGATCAGCCCCAGCATTTT. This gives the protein CASSIEGTGGDQPQHF.

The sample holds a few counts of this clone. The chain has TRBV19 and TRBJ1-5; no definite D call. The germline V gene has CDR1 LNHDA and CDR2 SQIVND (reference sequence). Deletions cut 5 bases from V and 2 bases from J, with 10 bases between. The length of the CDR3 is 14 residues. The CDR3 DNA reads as TGTGCCAGTAGTGTCGAGGGAGGCAATCAGCCCCAGCATTTT. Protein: CASSVEGGNQPQHF.